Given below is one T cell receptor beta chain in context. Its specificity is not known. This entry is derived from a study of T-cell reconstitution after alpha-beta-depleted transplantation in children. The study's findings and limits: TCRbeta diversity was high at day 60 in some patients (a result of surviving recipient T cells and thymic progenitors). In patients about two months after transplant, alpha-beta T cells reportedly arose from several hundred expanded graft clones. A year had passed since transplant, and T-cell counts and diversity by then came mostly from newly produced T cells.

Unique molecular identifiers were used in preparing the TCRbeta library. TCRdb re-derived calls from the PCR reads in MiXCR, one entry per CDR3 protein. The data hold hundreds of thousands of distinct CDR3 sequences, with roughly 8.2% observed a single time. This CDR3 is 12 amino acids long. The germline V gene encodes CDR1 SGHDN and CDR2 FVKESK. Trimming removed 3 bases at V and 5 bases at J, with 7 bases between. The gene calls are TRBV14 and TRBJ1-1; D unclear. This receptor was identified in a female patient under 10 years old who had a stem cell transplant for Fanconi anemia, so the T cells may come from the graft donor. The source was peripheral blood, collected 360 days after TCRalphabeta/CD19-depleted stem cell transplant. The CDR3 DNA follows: TGTGCCAGCAGCCAGACCCTGACTGAAGCTTTCTTT. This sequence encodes CASSQTLTEAFF. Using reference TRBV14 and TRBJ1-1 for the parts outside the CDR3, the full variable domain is EAGVTQFPSHSVIEKGQTVTLRCDPISGHDNLYWYRRVMGKEIKFLLHFVKESKQDESGMPNNRFLAERTGGTYSTLKVQPAELEDSGVYFCASSQTLTEAFFGQGTRLTVV.